This TCR beta chain derives from a study of blood T cell repertoires in COVID-19. The method was immunoSEQ multiplex PCR; TCRdb's version includes in-frame clones alone and lacks a portion of them. The sample has roughly 270,000 clones, around 90% seen once. CDR1 and CDR2 from the germline V gene are LGHDT and YNNKEL (reference sequence). V shed 3 bases and J 5 bases; nucleotides not matched to a gene: 10. This CDR3 comprises 16 residues. The TCR sequence derives from a man aged 18-30 years with active or convalescent COVID-19. The chain couples TRBV3-1 (or the pseudogene TRBV3-2) to TRBJ2-5, with 9 bases matching TRBD2. The sequenced material came from peripheral blood. CDR3 DNA: TGTGCCAGCAGCCACCCCATAGCGGGGGCAATGGAGACCCAGTACTTC. Amino acid sequence: CASSHPIAGAMETQYF.